The rows below give T cell receptor beta chains drawn from one sample of a study of control samples from healthy donors and cancer patients. TCRdb's copy holds only in-frame clones and misses some; the assay was immunoSEQ multiplex PCR. Among about 170,000 clones listed, 85% to 95% were seen once. The sample taken for sequencing was blood. The receptors were sampled from a woman aged 18-30 years in good health. Each CDR3 is given with its conserved first and last residue. Fields, in order: V gene, clone size, J gene, D gene, CDR3 protein, CDR3 DNA. The D gene is left open where the match is weak. Not all rows give a size; the values are once, few, many and, for expanded clones, a class.

V gene: TRBV19; clone size: -; J gene: TRBJ2-3; D gene: -; CDR3 protein: CASTPIGSDTQYF; CDR3 DNA: TGTGCCAGTACCCCAATTGGTTCAGATACGCAGTATTTT
V gene: TRBV10-3; clone size: -; J gene: TRBJ1-1; D gene: -; CDR3 protein: CAIRAQQNTEAFF; CDR3 DNA: TGTGCCATCAGGGCCCAACAGAACACTGAAGCTTTCTTT
V gene: TRBV19; clone size: -; J gene: TRBJ2-1; D gene: TRBD2; CDR3 protein: CASSRLAGDGGSNEQFF; CDR3 DNA: TGTGCCAGTAGTAGACTAGCGGGAGATGGGGGAAGTAATGAGCAGTTCTTC
V gene: TRBV21-1; clone size: -; J gene: TRBJ2-6; D gene: -; CDR3 protein: CASTPIPRQEPSGANVLTF; CDR3 DNA: TGTGCCAGCACCCCAATACCGCGACAGGAACCTTCTGGGGCCAACGTCCTGACTTTC
V gene: TRBV3-1/TRBV3-2; clone size: -; J gene: TRBJ1-5; D gene: -; CDR3 protein: CASSQARGLGNQPQHF; CDR3 DNA: TGTGCCAGCAGCCAAGCGAGAGGGCTGGGCAATCAGCCCCAGCATTTT
V gene: TRBV29-1; clone size: few; J gene: TRBJ1-4; D gene: -; CDR3 protein: CSVETGPDEKLFF; CDR3 DNA: TGCAGCGTTGAAACAGGTCCGGATGAAAAACTGTTTTTT
V gene: TRBV6-5; clone size: once; J gene: TRBJ1-1; D gene: TRBD1; CDR3 protein: CASSTGGGGEAFF; CDR3 DNA: TGTGCCAGCAGTACAGGGGGGGGCGGTGAAGCTTTCTTT
V gene: TRBV18; clone size: -; J gene: TRBJ2-2; D gene: -; CDR3 protein: CASSPTGGINTGELFF; CDR3 DNA: TGTGCCAGCTCACCGACAGGCGGGATTAACACCGGGGAGCTGTTTTTT
V gene: TRBV6-5; clone size: -; J gene: TRBJ1-2; D gene: -; CDR3 protein: CASSPMGRAEGYTF; CDR3 DNA: TGTGCCAGCAGTCCGATGGGACGTGCTGAGGGCTACACCTTC
V gene: TRBV11-3; clone size: -; J gene: TRBJ2-3; D gene: -; CDR3 protein: CASSLKDTQYF; CDR3 DNA: TGTGCCAGCAGCTTAAAAGATACGCAGTATTTT
V gene: TRBV5-8; clone size: few; J gene: TRBJ1-1; D gene: TRBD1; CDR3 protein: CASSSAGTGGTEAFF; CDR3 DNA: TGTGCCAGCAGCTCTGCCGGGACAGGGGGCACTGAAGCTTTCTTT
V gene: TRBV11-2; clone size: -; J gene: TRBJ1-1; D gene: -; CDR3 protein: CASSFEMNTEAFF; CDR3 DNA: TGTGCCAGCAGCTTCGAGATGAACACTGAAGCTTTCTTT
V gene: TRBV4-3; clone size: -; J gene: TRBJ1-5; D gene: TRBD1; CDR3 protein: CASSQGTGVSGQPQHF; CDR3 DNA: TGCGCCAGCAGCCAGGGGACAGGAGTTTCGGGACAGCCCCAGCATTTT
V gene: TRBV11-2; clone size: -; J gene: TRBJ1-6; D gene: -; CDR3 protein: CASSLDIQALHF; CDR3 DNA: TGTGCCAGCAGCTTAGACATACAGGCCCTCCACTTT
V gene: TRBV7-2; clone size: -; J gene: TRBJ2-3; D gene: -; CDR3 protein: CASSLDRGGADTQYF; CDR3 DNA: TGTGCCAGCAGCTTAGATCGCGGGGGCGCAGATACGCAGTATTTT
V gene: TRBV6-5; clone size: -; J gene: TRBJ2-2; D gene: -; CDR3 protein: CASLRGVGTGELFF; CDR3 DNA: TGTGCCAGCCTGCGGGGAGTGGGAACCGGGGAGCTGTTTTTT
V gene: TRBV28; clone size: -; J gene: TRBJ2-1; D gene: -; CDR3 protein: CASSPARSGRVREQFF; CDR3 DNA: TGTGCCAGCAGTCCTGCGAGGAGCGGGCGGGTCCGTGAGCAGTTCTTC
V gene: TRBV7-2; clone size: -; J gene: TRBJ2-7; D gene: TRBD2; CDR3 protein: CASSIAGGGKEQYF; CDR3 DNA: TGTGCCAGCAGCATAGCGGGAGGAGGGAAAGAGCAGTACTTC
V gene: TRBV24-1; clone size: -; J gene: TRBJ2-1; D gene: TRBD2; CDR3 protein: CATSDPGTSGPNYNEQFF; CDR3 DNA: TGTGCCACCAGTGACCCCGGGACTAGCGGGCCAAATTACAATGAGCAGTTCTTC
V gene: TRBV9; clone size: -; J gene: TRBJ1-3; D gene: -; CDR3 protein: CASSVVSGGAGNTIYF; CDR3 DNA: TGTGCCAGCAGCGTAGTCTCCGGGGGCGCTGGAAACACCATATATTTT
V gene: TRBV6-5; clone size: -; J gene: TRBJ1-1; D gene: -; CDR3 protein: CASRYKMNTEAFF; CDR3 DNA: TGTGCCAGCAGATACAAAATGAACACTGAAGCTTTCTTT
V gene: TRBV5-6; clone size: -; J gene: TRBJ2-1; D gene: -; CDR3 protein: CASSSSGRQEFF; CDR3 DNA: TGTGCCAGCAGCTCCTCAGGGCGGCAGGAGTTCTTC
V gene: TRBV27; clone size: -; J gene: TRBJ1-1; D gene: -; CDR3 protein: CASRDLDIGNTEAFF; CDR3 DNA: TGTGCCAGCAGGGACCTCGACATTGGGAACACTGAAGCTTTCTTT
V gene: TRBV19; clone size: few; J gene: TRBJ1-3; D gene: -; CDR3 protein: CASSPDWYRGNTIYF; CDR3 DNA: TGTGCCAGTAGTCCGGACTGGTACCGCGGAAACACCATATATTTT
V gene: TRBV18; clone size: once; J gene: TRBJ1-2; D gene: -; CDR3 protein: CASSPALGYGYTF; CDR3 DNA: TGTGCCAGCTCACCCGCCTTGGGGTACGGCTACACCTTC
V gene: TRBV9; clone size: -; J gene: TRBJ2-2; D gene: -; CDR3 protein: CASSGRTGNTGELFF; CDR3 DNA: TGTGCCAGCAGCGGCCGGACGGGGAACACCGGGGAGCTGTTTTTT
V gene: TRBV7-9; clone size: once; J gene: TRBJ2-7; D gene: -; CDR3 protein: CASSSGVRDEQYF; CDR3 DNA: TGTGCCAGCAGTTCAGGGGTGAGAGACGAGCAGTACTTC
V gene: TRBV18; clone size: -; J gene: TRBJ2-5; D gene: TRBD1; CDR3 protein: CASSPDRGGGQETQYF; CDR3 DNA: TGTGCCAGCTCACCTGACAGGGGCGGAGGGCAAGAGACCCAGTACTTC
V gene: TRBV6-5; clone size: -; J gene: TRBJ2-1; D gene: -; CDR3 protein: CASSPQGNEQFF; CDR3 DNA: TGTGCCAGCAGTCCACAGGGAAATGAGCAGTTCTTC
V gene: TRBV7-2; clone size: -; J gene: TRBJ2-2; D gene: -; CDR3 protein: CASSARVGTGELFF; CDR3 DNA: TGTGCCAGCAGCGCCCGTGTCGGCACCGGGGAGCTGTTTTTT
V gene: TRBV7-8; clone size: -; J gene: TRBJ2-2; D gene: -; CDR3 protein: CASSLDRLNTGELFF; CDR3 DNA: TGTGCCAGCAGCTTAGATCGACTCAACACCGGGGAGCTGTTTTTT
V gene: TRBV6-5; clone size: -; J gene: TRBJ1-2; D gene: -; CDR3 protein: CASRGAYYGYTF; CDR3 DNA: TGTGCCAGCAGGGGGGCCTACTATGGCTACACCTTC
V gene: TRBV2; clone size: -; J gene: TRBJ1-1; D gene: -; CDR3 protein: CASRSTRNTEAFF; CDR3 DNA: TGTGCCAGCAGAAGCACCAGAAACACTGAAGCTTTCTTT
V gene: TRBV2; clone size: -; J gene: TRBJ1-5; D gene: -; CDR3 protein: CASSESPGARQPQHF; CDR3 DNA: TGTGCCAGCAGTGAATCCCCCGGGGCGCGGCAGCCCCAGCATTTT
V gene: TRBV3-1/TRBV3-2; clone size: -; J gene: TRBJ1-3; D gene: TRBD1; CDR3 protein: CASSQDRGRINTIYF; CDR3 DNA: TGTGCCAGCAGCCAAGACAGGGGGCGCATAAACACCATATATTTT
V gene: TRBV5-5; clone size: -; J gene: TRBJ2-3; D gene: -; CDR3 protein: CASSFMPGRRADTQYF; CDR3 DNA: TGTGCCAGCAGCTTCATGCCAGGGAGGAGGGCAGATACGCAGTATTTT
V gene: TRBV21-1; clone size: -; J gene: TRBJ2-3; D gene: -; CDR3 protein: CASSLQGDTQYF; CDR3 DNA: TGTGCCAGCAGTCTTCAGGGGGATACGCAGTATTTT
V gene: TRBV10-1; clone size: -; J gene: TRBJ1-2; D gene: -; CDR3 protein: CASSQTGSYGYTF; CDR3 DNA: TGCGCCAGCAGTCAAACAGGGAGCTATGGCTACACCTTC
V gene: TRBV28; clone size: -; J gene: TRBJ2-2; D gene: TRBD2; CDR3 protein: CASSFAGVRSFNTGELFF; CDR3 DNA: TGTGCCAGCAGTTTCGCGGGAGTGAGGTCTTTTAACACCGGGGAGCTGTTTTTT
V gene: TRBV5-1; clone size: -; J gene: TRBJ1-5; D gene: TRBD1; CDR3 protein: CASSLRNRSRTGTNQPQHF; CDR3 DNA: TGCGCCAGCAGCTTGCGAAATAGGTCCCGGACAGGGACGAATCAGCCCCAGCATTTT
V gene: TRBV15; clone size: -; J gene: TRBJ1-5; D gene: -; CDR3 protein: CATSRDLGYQPQHF; CDR3 DNA: TGTGCCACCAGCAGAGATCTGGGTTATCAGCCCCAGCATTTT
V gene: TRBV5-5; clone size: once; J gene: TRBJ1-4; D gene: TRBD1; CDR3 protein: CASTLQGNNEKLFF; CDR3 DNA: TGTGCCAGCACATTACAGGGGAATAATGAAAAACTGTTTTTT
V gene: TRBV10-3; clone size: -; J gene: TRBJ1-1; D gene: TRBD1; CDR3 protein: CAISSGTGDVGNTEAFF; CDR3 DNA: TGTGCCATCAGTTCCGGGACAGGGGACGTGGGGAACACTGAAGCTTTCTTT
V gene: TRBV6-2/TRBV6-3; clone size: -; J gene: TRBJ2-5; D gene: TRBD2; CDR3 protein: CASSYDLAGTTERTQYF; CDR3 DNA: TGTGCCAGCAGTTACGATCTAGCGGGGACAACGGAAAGGACCCAGTACTTC
V gene: TRBV4-3; clone size: -; J gene: TRBJ2-1; D gene: -; CDR3 protein: CASSLTGYNEQFF; CDR3 DNA: TGCGCCAGCAGCCTAACAGGGTACAATGAGCAGTTCTTC